The entry that follows covers one T cell receptor beta chain sequence. Its antigen is as yet unknown. J gave up 2 bases and V 6 bases, and 7 bases lay outside the gene matches. CDR3 length: 15 amino acids. The germline V gene encodes CDR1 MGHDK and CDR2 SYGVNS. This sample stems from a study of monozygotic twins with cystic fibrosis. Study-level findings and limits: In 13 of 16 pairs, V gene usage was closest to the co-twin's. Nucleotide-identical clonotype sharing was significantly higher within monozygotic CF twin pairs than between unrelated CF individuals.

Here immunoSEQ multiplex PCR was the method, and the copy in TCRdb shows in-frame clones only, minus some. The profile covers under 30,000 clones, with around 96% appearing a single time and approximately 3% taken by the ten largest. The source is a girl aged 2-10 years with cystic fibrosis. The chain carries TRBV25-1 and TRBJ2-3, with TRBD2 identical over 8 bases. The sample was blood. The CDR3 is CASRGGTRSTDTQYF. CDR3 coding DNA: TGTGCCAGCAGAGGTGGGACTAGATCCACAGATACGCAGTATTTT.